This record concerns one T cell receptor (beta chain) sequence. The source of the sample is a study of shared clonotypes between healthy human individuals. Across several immunoSEQ plates, the genomic DNA of each subset was split evenly. Profiled with immunoSEQ multiplex PCR; TCRdb holds only in-frame clones, not every one. The sample has around 600,000 clones, roughly 96% seen once. Naive CD8 cells, CD45RO-negative and positively selected for CCR7, excluded terminally differentiated effector memory CD45RA+ cells. Germline loops: CDR1 SGDLS, CDR2 YYNGEE. The CDR3 has 13 amino acids. Trimming pared 3 bases from V and 5 bases from J, leaving 12 bases between.

The rearrangement uses TRBV9 and TRBJ2-7, with D perhaps TRBD2 (5 bases). The source material was naive CD8+ T cells sorted from blood. The sequence was obtained from a woman in her twenties or thirties in good health. CDR3 DNA: TGTGCCAGCAGCGCGCCTCGGCGGGACGAGCAGTACTTC. It is translated as CASSAPRRDEQYF.